The rows below give T cell receptor beta chains drawn from one sample of a study of regulatory T cells in long-lasting Graves disease. Via MiXCR, TCRdb re-called the multiplex PCR reads, giving one row per CDR3 protein. Here the sample spans approximately 470,000 distinct CDR3 sequences, 20% being singletons. This sample comprised peripheral blood mononuclear cells (PBMCs), obtained when the disease was refractory, from a patient treated with antithyroid drugs. All receptors come from a female donor with Graves disease. CDR3s include the opening cysteine and the closing phenylalanine or tryptophan. D genes are given only for firm matches. Rows give clone size only sometimes, using once, few, many, or a class for an expanded clone.

DNA	CDR3	D	V	J	size
TGTGCCAGCAGCCGTCGACACTTCTCCTACGAGCAGTACTTC	CASSRRHFSYEQYF	NA	TRBV13	TRBJ2-7	NA
TGTGCCAGCAGTCTAGCGGGAGCTAGCCCCGGGGAGCTGTTTTTT	CASSLAGASPGELFF	TRBD2	TRBV6-1	TRBJ2-2	few
TGTGCCAGCAGTTCGGCCAGCGGGACGCCGTCGAACGAGCAGTACTTC	CASSSASGTPSNEQYF	TRBD2	TRBV27	TRBJ2-7	few
TGTGCCAGCAGCCAGCAGGAGAATGAGCAGTTCTTC	CASSQQENEQFF	NA	TRBV7-9	TRBJ2-1	NA
TGTGCCAGCTCTGCGGGTCCCAACTACGAGCAGTACTTC	CASSAGPNYEQYF	NA	TRBV7-9	TRBJ2-7	many
TGTGCCAGCAGTACTCTCTGGGGCACGGCCAAAAACATTCAGTACTTC	CASSTLWGTAKNIQYF	NA	TRBV28	TRBJ2-4	few
TGTGCCAGCAGTCAAGGACAGAGAAACACTGAAGCTTTCTTT	CASSQGQRNTEAFF	NA	TRBV28	TRBJ1-1	many
TGTGCCACCAGTGCGACAGAGAGCACAGATACGCAGTATTTT	CATSATESTDTQYF	NA	TRBV24-1	TRBJ2-3	NA
TGCGCCAGCAACGGGGGGACCGGGGCCAACGTCCTGACTTTC	CASNGGTGANVLTF	TRBD2	TRBV5-1	TRBJ2-6	NA
TGCGCCAGCAGACCAACGAGGCCAGGAGGGAACACTGAAGCTTTCTTT	CASRPTRPGGNTEAFF	NA	TRBV5-1	TRBJ1-1	many
TGTGCCAGCAGCTTAGAGGGTATGACCTACAATGAGCAGTTCTTC	CASSLEGMTYNEQFF	NA	TRBV7-2	TRBJ2-1	NA
TGTGCCTGGGGACAGGGCTCCTACGAGCAGTACTTC	CAWGQGSYEQYF	TRBD1	TRBV30	TRBJ2-7	many
TGTGCCAGCAAAGGAGGGGGACGGGGACAGCCCCAGCATTTT	CASKGGGRGQPQHF	NA	TRBV28	TRBJ1-5	many
TGTGCCAGGCCATCTCCGGGACAGGGACATTCACCCCTCCACTTT	CARPSPGQGHSPLHF	TRBD1	TRBV27	TRBJ1-6	NA
TGTGCCACCAGTGAGCCCTTTCTAAACCGGGCTTTCTTT	CATSEPFLNRAFF	NA	TRBV24-1	TRBJ1-1	NA
TGTGCCAGCAGGACCGTAGGGGCCGGGGAGCTGTTTTTT	CASRTVGAGELFF	NA	TRBV6-1	TRBJ2-2	NA
TGCAGCGTTCGGGAGTCCGCCTCCTACGAGCAGTACTTC	CSVRESASYEQYF	NA	TRBV29-1	TRBJ2-7	NA
TGCGCCAGCAGCTGGGAGGGGCGGAGAGGCTACACCTTC	CASSWEGRRGYTF	NA	TRBV5-1	TRBJ1-2	many
TGCAGTGCTACCGCGGCCGACAGCAAAAATTCACCCCTCCACTTT	CSATAADSKNSPLHF	NA	TRBV20-1	TRBJ1-6	NA
TGCAGCGTTGATGTGGGAAACACCGGGGAGCTGTTTTTT	CSVDVGNTGELFF	NA	TRBV29-1	TRBJ2-2	few
TGTGCCAGCAGTTCAGACGGAGGGAAGTACGAGCAGTACTTC	CASSSDGGKYEQYF	NA	TRBV6-5	TRBJ2-7	many
TGTGCCACCAGCAGCCGGACTAGCGGGATTTACGAGCAGTACTTC	CATSSRTSGIYEQYF	TRBD2	TRBV15	TRBJ2-7	NA
TGCGCCAGCAGCCACAACCCCACAAAGATCTCCTACGAGCAGTACTTC	CASSHNPTKISYEQYF	NA	TRBV4-1	TRBJ2-7	NA
TGTGCCAGCACTACCCGGGACAGGCGAAACTATGGCTACACCTTC	CASTTRDRRNYGYTF	TRBD1	TRBV6-1	TRBJ1-2	many
TGTGCCAGCAGCTTAGAGGTAGATCAGCCCCAGCATTTT	CASSLEVDQPQHF	NA	TRBV7-2	TRBJ1-5	NA
TGTGCCAGCAGCTTTTTAAGCGGGAGAGAACCTACTGGGGCCAACGTCCTGACTTTC	CASSFLSGREPTGANVLTF	TRBD2	TRBV11-2	TRBJ2-6	NA
TGTGCCATCAGGGCCGACAGGGGACAAGTTTACGAGCAGTACTTC	CAIRADRGQVYEQYF	TRBD1	TRBV10-3	TRBJ2-7	many
TGTGCCAGCAACCCGGGACAGGGGGTGCCAGAGCAGTACTTC	CASNPGQGVPEQYF	TRBD1	TRBV28	TRBJ2-7	many
TGTGCCAGCAGGATCGCGAACACTGAAGCTTTCTTT	CASRIANTEAFF	NA	TRBV12-3/TRBV12-4	TRBJ1-1	NA
TGTGCCAGCAGCCACCTAGCGGGGACCTCCTACGAGCAGTACTTC	CASSHLAGTSYEQYF	TRBD2	TRBV7-9	TRBJ2-7	NA
TGTGCCAGCAGCCCCTGGACAGTGTCGAACACCGGGGAGCTGTTTTTT	CASSPWTVSNTGELFF	NA	TRBV7-2	TRBJ2-2	few
TGTTCCAGCAGCTTAGCGTGGCGGGAGAGTGAGCAGTTCTTC	CSSSLAWRESEQFF	TRBD2	TRBV7-9	TRBJ2-1	once
TGTGCCAGCAGCCTCGCGGCAGGCCACGAGCAGTACTTC	CASSLAAGHEQYF	NA	TRBV6-2/TRBV6-3	TRBJ2-7	many
TGTGCCAGCAGTGAAGTGGGACAAACCAATCAGCCCCAGCATTTT	CASSEVGQTNQPQHF	NA	TRBV6-1	TRBJ1-5	few
TGTGCCAGTAACCGGGACAGGGGGTCAGAGACCCAGTACTTC	CASNRDRGSETQYF	TRBD1	TRBV19	TRBJ2-5	NA
TGTGCCAGCAGTCGGAAATTGGGGTTGCTAGAGACCCAGTACTTC	CASSRKLGLLETQYF	NA	TRBV28	TRBJ2-5	many
TGCAGTGCTAGTGGGACTAGCTTCTCGTATGACAATGAGCAGTTCTTC	CSASGTSFSYDNEQFF	TRBD2	TRBV20-1	TRBJ2-1	NA
TGTGCCAGTAGAAGGGCTGGGACTGAGCAGTTCTTC	CASRRAGTEQFF	NA	TRBV19	TRBJ2-1	NA
TGTGCCAGCAGTTTAGGGGGGATGATGGACACTGAAGCTTTCTTT	CASSLGGMMDTEAFF	NA	TRBV28	TRBJ1-1	many
TGTGCCAGCAGCCGCCCAGGGACTGGGGCCAACGTCCTGACTTTC	CASSRPGTGANVLTF	NA	TRBV28	TRBJ2-6	many
TGCGCCAGCAGCCAATCGCTCCTAGGTAGCGGGAGTCTTGGCGAGACCCAGTACTTC	CASSQSLLGSGSLGETQYF	TRBD2	TRBV4-1	TRBJ2-5	few
TGCGCCAGCAGCCAAATTTACAGGGTCGGCAATGGCTACACCTTC	CASSQIYRVGNGYTF	NA	TRBV4-1	TRBJ1-2	few
TGCGCCAGCAGCTTACGGGACACTACAACCTACGAGCAGTACTTC	CASSLRDTTTYEQYF	NA	TRBV4-3	TRBJ2-7	few
TGTGCCAGCAGCTTCGACAGGGTAAGGTCCTACGAGCAGTACTTC	CASSFDRVRSYEQYF	TRBD1	TRBV5-6	TRBJ2-7	many
TGTGCCCTCGACAGATACAATGAGCAGTTCTTC	CALDRYNEQFF	NA	TRBV2	TRBJ2-1	few
TGTGCCAGTTCTAGCGTCCCCAACACCGGGGAGCTGTTTTTT	CASSSVPNTGELFF	NA	TRBV2	TRBJ2-2	many
TGTGCCAGCAGCCTTTGGGGGGGGCAGTTCTTC	CASSLWGGQFF	TRBD2	TRBV12-3/TRBV12-4	TRBJ2-1	few
TGTGCCAGCAGTTTATCCTTCCCGGGGTTGAAGTACGAGCAGTACTTC	CASSLSFPGLKYEQYF	NA	TRBV27	TRBJ2-7	NA
TGTGCCAGCAGCGGATTTTCCAACAGGCAGTTCTTC	CASSGFSNRQFF	NA	TRBV28	TRBJ2-1	NA
TGTGCCAGTGAGACGCTACAAGAGACCCAGTACTTC	CASETLQETQYF	NA	TRBV2	TRBJ2-5	many
TGTGCCAGCAGCCAAACGGGACTAGCGGGATACGAGCAGTACTTC	CASSQTGLAGYEQYF	TRBD2	TRBV14	TRBJ2-7	many
TGTGCCATTTCCGGGTCCTCTTATTCACCCCTCCACTTT	CAISGSSYSPLHF	NA	TRBV6-2/TRBV6-3	TRBJ1-6	NA
TGTGCCAGCAAAGGGGCCAGCGAACTGTTTTTT	CASKGASELFF	NA	TRBV6-1	TRBJ1-4	many